The clone carrying this TCR beta chain was counted ten times or more. With MiXCR, TCRdb reprocessed the PCR reads. There are about 85,000 clones in the sample; 8.6% occur only once, and around 9.2% lies in the top ten. V gave up 0 bases and J gave up 5 bases, with 10 bases separating them. This CDR3 has 15 residues. Germline V gene data show CDR1 as MGHRA and CDR2 as YSYEKL. The data were obtained in a study of metastatic and nonmetastatic thyroid tumors. Study context: Samples came from malignant and benign thyroid patients, and repertoires were compared across blood and tumor or nodule tissue.

No patient received treatment before thyroid surgery. The TCR originated in a female donor with papillary thyroid cancer or a benign thyroid nodule (not recorded which). Some clones in this sample may be carry-over from other donors' samples. The sample comprised blood. V and J are TRBV4-1 and TRBJ2-2; D call uncertain. The CDR3 loop reads CASSQELRVTGELFF. Written as DNA, the CDR3 is TGCGCCAGCAGCCAAGAACTCCGTGTTACCGGGGAGCTGTTTTTT.